The clone carrying this TCR beta chain was counted a single time. No antigen is known for it. This sample stems from a study of T cell responses to AZD1222 COVID-19 vaccine. Overall study: Both about-4-week and about-12-week second-dose recipients were combined. Overall study results and limits: Most donors were white British and more were female, and clonal diversity was possibly underestimated.

Sequenced by immunoSEQ multiplex PCR; TCRdb stores in-frame clones only, minus some. Of roughly 120,000 clones listed, roughly nine tenths are singletons. J was trimmed by 7 bases and V by 5 bases; bases with no gene match: 8. This CDR3 comprises 14 residues. Germline V gene lookup returns CDR1 LNHNV and CDR2 YYDKDF (reference sequence). The sequencing used peripheral blood, collected on day 0 of AZD1222 vaccination. The genes are TRBV15 and TRBJ1-5; 7 bases align to TRBD1. The receptor was isolated from an adult in good health. The CDR3 nucleotides read TGTGCCACCAGCGTAGGGGGCGCGGAGCAGCCCCAGCATTTT. Amino acid sequence: CATSVGGAEQPQHF.